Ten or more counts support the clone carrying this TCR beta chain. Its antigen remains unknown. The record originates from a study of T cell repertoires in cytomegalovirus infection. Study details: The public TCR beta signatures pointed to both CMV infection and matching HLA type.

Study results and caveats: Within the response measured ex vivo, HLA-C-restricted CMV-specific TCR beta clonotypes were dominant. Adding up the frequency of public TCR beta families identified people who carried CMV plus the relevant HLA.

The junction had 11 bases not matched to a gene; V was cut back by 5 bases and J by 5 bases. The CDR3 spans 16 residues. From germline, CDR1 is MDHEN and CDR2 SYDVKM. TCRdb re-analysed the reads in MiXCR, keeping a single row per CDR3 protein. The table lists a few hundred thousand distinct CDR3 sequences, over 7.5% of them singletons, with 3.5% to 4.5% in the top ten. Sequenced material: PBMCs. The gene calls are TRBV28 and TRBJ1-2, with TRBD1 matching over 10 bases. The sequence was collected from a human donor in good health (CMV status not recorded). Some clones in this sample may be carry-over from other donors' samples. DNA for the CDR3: TGTGCCAGCAGTACCCGGACAGGGGGGAGGCTTTATGGCTACACCTTC. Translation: CASSTRTGGRLYGYTF.